This TCR beta chain came from a study of technical replicates of blood from a handful of donors. Only in-frame clones appear in the TCRdb table, and some are missing; sequencing was by immunoSEQ multiplex PCR. Of around 85,000 clones listed, around 94% are singletons. The germline V gene has CDR1 SGHRS and CDR2 YFSETQ. CDR3 length equals 14 residues. Trimming took 3 bases from V and 4 from J; bases not matched to a gene: 4. The receptor was derived from a human donor in good health. The rearrangement uses TRBV5-1 and TRBJ1-2; TRBD1 matches 9 bases. The material sequenced was T cells isolated from PBMCs. For the CDR3, the DNA is TGCGCCAGCAGCTCGGGACAGGGCTCCTATGGCTACACCTTC. Encoded protein: CASSSGQGSYGYTF. Full variable domain (missing parts from reference TRBV5-1 and TRBJ1-2): KAGVTQTPRYLIKTRGQQVTLSCSPISGHRSVSWYQQTPGQGLQFLFEYFSETQRNKGNFPGRFSGRQFSNSRSEMNVSTLELGDSALYLCASSSGQGSYGYTFGSGTRLTVV.